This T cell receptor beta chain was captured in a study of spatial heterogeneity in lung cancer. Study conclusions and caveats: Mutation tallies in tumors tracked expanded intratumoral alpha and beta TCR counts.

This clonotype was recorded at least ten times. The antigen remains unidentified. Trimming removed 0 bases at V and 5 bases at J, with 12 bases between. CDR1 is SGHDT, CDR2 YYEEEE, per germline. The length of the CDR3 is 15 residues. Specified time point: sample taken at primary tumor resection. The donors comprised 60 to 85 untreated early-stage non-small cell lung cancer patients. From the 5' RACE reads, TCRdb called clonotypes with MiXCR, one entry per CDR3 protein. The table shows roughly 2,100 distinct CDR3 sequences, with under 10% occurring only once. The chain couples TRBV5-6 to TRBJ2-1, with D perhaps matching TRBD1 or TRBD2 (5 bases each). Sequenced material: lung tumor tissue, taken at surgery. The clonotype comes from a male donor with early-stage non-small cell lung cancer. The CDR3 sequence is CASSLGPGTDNEQFF. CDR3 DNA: TGTGCCAGCAGCTTGGGACCCGGGACCGACAATGAGCAGTTCTTC. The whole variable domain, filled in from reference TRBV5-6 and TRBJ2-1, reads DAGVTQSPTHLIKTRGQQVTLRCSPKSGHDTVSWYQQALGQGPQFIFQYYEEEERQRGNFPDRFSGHQFPNYSSELNVNALLLGDSALYLCASSLGPGTDNEQFFGPGTRLTVL.